This is a list of T cell receptor beta chains from one sample in a study of blood T cell repertoires in COVID-19. Clones were sequenced by immunoSEQ multiplex PCR, and TCRdb holds only the in-frame ones, with some missing. The repertoire has roughly 200,000 clones, 80% to 90% of them found once; the top ten carry approximately 4.9%. Sequencing was performed on PBMCs or T cells enriched from blood (not recorded which). These TCRs come from a woman between 45 and 65 years old who had been exposed to COVID-19. Each CDR3 is given with its conserved first and last residue. D genes are given only for firm matches. Clone size is given for some rows only: seen once, a few or many times, or a class if the clone is expanded.

J | V | size | D | DNA | CDR3
TRBJ2-2 | TRBV11-2 | NA | NA | TGTGCCAGCAGCTTAGGGGCTGGGGAGCTGTTTTTT | CASSLGAGELFF
TRBJ1-2 | TRBV3-1/TRBV3-2 | NA | NA | TGTGCCAGCAGCCATGGAACAGATTATGGCTACACCTTC | CASSHGTDYGYTF
TRBJ1-6 | TRBV13 | NA | TRBD1 | TGTGCCACCACAGTGGGACAGGGGTCCTATAATTCACCCCTCCACTTT | CATTVGQGSYNSPLHF
TRBJ2-7 | TRBV4-1 | NA | TRBD2 | TGCGCCAGCAGCCAAGAGGGTAGCGGGGGCCCCTACGAGCAGTACTTC | CASSQEGSGGPYEQYF
TRBJ1-1 | TRBV28 | once | NA | TGTGCCAGCAGTTTTGCCCTTCCCAGGGAAGGGGAAGCTTTCTTT | CASSFALPREGEAFF
TRBJ2-3 | TRBV6-5 | NA | TRBD1 | TGTGCCAGCAGTTACGACCTAAACAGGGGAGATACGCAGTATTTT | CASSYDLNRGDTQYF
TRBJ1-1 | TRBV12-3/TRBV12-4 | NA | NA | TGTGCCAGCAGCCCTGAGGAAGCTTTCTTT | CASSPEEAFF
TRBJ1-6 | TRBV5-4 | NA | NA | TGTGCCAGCAGCTTGGTGGCAGGTTCACCCCTCCACTTT | CASSLVAGSPLHF
TRBJ2-3 | TRBV24-1 | NA | NA | TGTGCCACCAGTGATCCCCCTTTGGATACGCAGTATTTT | CATSDPPLDTQYF
TRBJ1-1 | TRBV19 | NA | TRBD1 | TGTGCCAGTAGTATAGTGCCGAGCAGGGGGCGAAACACTGAAGCTTTCTTT | CASSIVPSRGRNTEAFF
TRBJ1-5 | TRBV6-1 | once | NA | TGTGCCAGCAGTGAAGGACAAGGCAATCAGCCCCAGCATTTT | CASSEGQGNQPQHF
TRBJ1-1 | TRBV6-5 | NA | TRBD1 | TGTGCCAGCAGATGGACAGGGGCCCAGAACACTGAAGCTTTCTTT | CASRWTGAQNTEAFF
TRBJ2-3 | TRBV10-1 | NA | NA | TGCGCCAGCAGTGAGTCGGCGGGGGCGGTTGGAGATACGCAGTATTTT | CASSESAGAVGDTQYF
TRBJ2-5 | TRBV10-3 | NA | TRBD2 | TGTGCCATCTCCGGGGGGGCAGGAGAGACCCAGTACTTC | CAISGGAGETQYF
TRBJ1-1 | TRBV20-1 | NA | TRBD1 | TGCAGTGCTGCGTACGGGACAGGGGTCCTTTTT | CSAAYGTGVLF
TRBJ1-3 | TRBV30 | NA | NA | TGTGCCTCAACACAGGGATTCAATGGAAACACCATATATTTT | CASTQGFNGNTIYF
TRBJ1-1 | TRBV25-1 | NA | NA | TGTGCCAGCAAGCCTGTCGGGGGTAGCACTGAAGCTTTCTTT | CASKPVGGSTEAFF
TRBJ1-1 | TRBV11-3 | NA | TRBD1 | TGTGCCAGCAGCCTTCGGACAGGGCGAAAAAAACGGATCCTGAACACTGAAGCTTTCTTT | CASSLRTGRKKRILNTEAFF
TRBJ1-4 | TRBV5-4 | once | NA | TGTGCCAGCAGCCCTTCGCCCGGGCCTAGGGGAGAAAAACTGTTTTTT | CASSPSPGPRGEKLFF
TRBJ1-5 | TRBV5-8 | NA | TRBD1 | TGTGCCAGCAGCTCGCTTACCCCCGGGACAGGGAATCAGCCCCAGCATTTT | CASSSLTPGTGNQPQHF
TRBJ1-1 | TRBV14 | few | TRBD1 | TGTGCCAGCAGCATCAAGCGTCAGGGGGACACTGAAGCTTTCTTT | CASSIKRQGDTEAFF
TRBJ1-1 | TRBV7-2 | NA | NA | TGTGCCAGCAGCTCGGCGGGGTCTTCTGAAGCTTTCTTT | CASSSAGSSEAFF
TRBJ2-3 | TRBV5-1 | NA | TRBD2 | TGCGCCAGCAGCTTTCCCCTGGTAGCGGGGGGCCCCACAAGCACAGATACGCAGTATTTT | CASSFPLVAGGPTSTDTQYF
TRBJ2-1 | TRBV11-2 | NA | NA | TGTGCCAGCAGTCGTCACGGCCAGGGGGGATACAATGAGCAGTTCTTC | CASSRHGQGGYNEQFF
TRBJ1-5 | TRBV19 | NA | TRBD1 | TGTGCCAGTAGTATTGGACAGGGAAGCAATCAGCCCCAGCATTTT | CASSIGQGSNQPQHF
TRBJ1-2 | TRBV6-2/TRBV6-3 | NA | NA | TGTGCCAGCAGTTACTCACAGACAGTCCCCTCTGGCTACACCTTC | CASSYSQTVPSGYTF
TRBJ1-1 | TRBV11-2 | NA | NA | TGTGCCAGCAGCTGGGGGGGCCTGAACACTGAAGCTTTCTTT | CASSWGGLNTEAFF
TRBJ1-1 | TRBV11-2 | NA | NA | TGTGCCAGCAGCTTAGAGGGCCTGAACACTGAAGCTTTCTTT | CASSLEGLNTEAFF
TRBJ1-2 | TRBV3-1/TRBV3-2 | NA | NA | TGTGCCAGCAGCCCCGGGGGTGGCGGCTACACCTTC | CASSPGGGGYTF
TRBJ1-2 | TRBV10-3 | NA | NA | TGTGCCATCCGGGGGATCCGGGGCGACTATGGCTACACCTTC | CAIRGIRGDYGYTF
TRBJ2-7 | TRBV6-5 | once | NA | TGTGCCAGCAGTTACTCCTACTCAAGCTACGAGCAGTACTTC | CASSYSYSSYEQYF
TRBJ2-1 | TRBV5-1 | few | TRBD2 | TGCGCCAGCAGGGAATTGGCTAGCGGGGTTTCCTACAATGAGCAGTTCTTC | CASRELASGVSYNEQFF
TRBJ2-7 | TRBV4-2 | NA | NA | TGTGCCAGCAGCCAAGCGAGCTCAGGCTACGAGCAGTACTTC | CASSQASSGYEQYF
TRBJ1-2 | TRBV4-1 | once | NA | TGCGCCAGCAGCCAAGGGGAAGGGGACTATGGCTACACCTTC | CASSQGEGDYGYTF
TRBJ1-2 | TRBV10-3 | NA | NA | TGTGCCATCAGTGTAGCTAACTATGGCTACACCTTC | CAISVANYGYTF
TRBJ1-1 | TRBV19 | NA | TRBD1 | TGTGCCAGTAGGAGTTCTTCTTACAGGGGGGCAAACACTGAAGCTTTCTTT | CASRSSSYRGANTEAFF
TRBJ1-5 | TRBV6-5 | NA | NA | TGTGCCAGCAGGTCGACAGGCGGTCAGCCCCAGCATTTT | CASRSTGGQPQHF
TRBJ2-5 | TRBV5-1 | NA | TRBD2 | TGCGCCAGCAGCCGAGGGCTAGCGGGGAAAGAGACCCAGTACTTC | CASSRGLAGKETQYF
TRBJ1-3 | TRBV6-5 | NA | NA | TGTGCCAGCAGGCGGGCCGACTCTGGAAACACCATATATTTT | CASRRADSGNTIYF
TRBJ1-1 | TRBV12-5 | NA | NA | TGTGCTAGTGGCCCCGACACCCTATCTGAAGCTTTCTTT | CASGPDTLSEAFF
TRBJ2-1 | TRBV7-9 | NA | NA | TGTGCCAGCCGACCGGACTCCGCTTACAATGAGCAGTTCTTC | CASRPDSAYNEQFF
TRBJ1-3 | TRBV15 | NA | NA | TGTGCCACCAGCAGAAATTCAGGTATCACTGGAAACACCATATATTTT | CATSRNSGITGNTIYF
TRBJ2-1 | TRBV3-1/TRBV3-2 | NA | NA | TGTGCCAGCAGCTCGTACGGGGGGCCCTACAATGAGCAGTTCTTC | CASSSYGGPYNEQFF
TRBJ2-1 | TRBV24-1 | NA | NA | TGTGCCACCAGTGATAATGGAGCTGCTAACAATGAGCAGTTCTTC | CATSDNGAANNEQFF
TRBJ1-1 | TRBV4-3 | NA | NA | TGCGCCAGCAGCCAAGATCGGGGAGGGGCAAACACTGAAGCTTTCTTT | CASSQDRGGANTEAFF
TRBJ1-6 | TRBV5-6 | NA | TRBD1 | TGTGCCAGCAGCGAGGGACAGGGAATCTTTCGGGCGAATTCACCCCTCCACTTT | CASSEGQGIFRANSPLHF
TRBJ1-1 | TRBV10-2 | NA | NA | TGCGCCAGCAGAAGGACAGACGCGAACACTGAAGCTTTCTTT | CASRRTDANTEAFF
TRBJ2-3 | TRBV12-5 | once | TRBD1 | TGTGCTAGTGGTGTGACAGGGTCGGGTACGCAGTATTTT | CASGVTGSGTQYF
TRBJ2-5 | TRBV7-3 | once | NA | TGTGCCAGCAGCTTAACGGGGCGAGCGCATCAAGAGACCCAGTACTTC | CASSLTGRAHQETQYF
TRBJ1-4 | TRBV27 | NA | NA | TGTGCCAGCAGTTCTTACATAAGGGGAAAACTGTTTTTT | CASSSYIRGKLFF
TRBJ2-7 | TRBV5-1 | NA | TRBD1 | TGCGCCAGCAGCCTCGCACCCGGGACAGGGTCCTACGAGCAGTACTTC | CASSLAPGTGSYEQYF
TRBJ1-2 | TRBV7-2 | NA | NA | TGTGCCAGCAGCTTACGGCCCCAGGGAAGTGACGGCTACACCTTC | CASSLRPQGSDGYTF
TRBJ2-2 | TRBV9 | NA | NA | TGTGCCAGCAGCGTAGCTCCCAGCGGTCGTAACACCGGGGAGCTGTTTTTT | CASSVAPSGRNTGELFF
TRBJ1-1 | TRBV18 | NA | TRBD1 | TGTGCCAGCTCACCATTTCAGGGGGCGAACACTGAAGCTTTCTTT | CASSPFQGANTEAFF
TRBJ1-2 | TRBV18 | NA | NA | TGTGCCAGCTCACCTTCAGGACAGAACTATGGCTACACCTTC | CASSPSGQNYGYTF
TRBJ2-5 | TRBV7-2 | NA | TRBD1 | TGTGCCAGCAGCTTAGATACAGGGGGGCAAGAGACCCAGTACTTC | CASSLDTGGQETQYF
TRBJ2-7 | TRBV28 | many | TRBD1 | TGTGCCAGCAGAAGAACCGGGACAGGGGGGTTGTACGAGCAGTACTTC | CASRRTGTGGLYEQYF
TRBJ1-2 | TRBV14 | NA | TRBD1 | TGTGCCAGCAGCCAAGGGCGGGACAGGGGGCTTCGACACATCCTAAACTATGGCTACACCTTC | CASSQGRDRGLRHILNYGYTF
TRBJ1-2 | TRBV5-5 | NA | NA | TGTGCCAGCAGCTTGGACAGGGAAAGAAGTAGTGCCTATGGCTACACCTTC | CASSLDRERSSAYGYTF
TRBJ2-5 | TRBV19 | NA | NA | TGTGCCAGTAGTATCGGGGGACGGGGACTGCAAGAGACCCAGTACTTC | CASSIGGRGLQETQYF